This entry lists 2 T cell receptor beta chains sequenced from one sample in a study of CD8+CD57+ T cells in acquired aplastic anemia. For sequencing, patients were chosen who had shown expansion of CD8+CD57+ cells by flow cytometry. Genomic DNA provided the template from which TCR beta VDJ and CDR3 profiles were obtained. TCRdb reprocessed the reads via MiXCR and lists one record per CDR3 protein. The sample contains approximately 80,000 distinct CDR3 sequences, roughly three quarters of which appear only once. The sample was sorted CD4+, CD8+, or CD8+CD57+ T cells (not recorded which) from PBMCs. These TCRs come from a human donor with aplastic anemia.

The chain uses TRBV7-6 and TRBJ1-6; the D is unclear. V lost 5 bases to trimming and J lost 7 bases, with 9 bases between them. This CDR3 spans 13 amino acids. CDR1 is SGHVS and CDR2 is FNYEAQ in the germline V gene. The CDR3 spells CASSDGWNSPLHF. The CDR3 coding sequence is TGTGCCAGCAGCGACGGTTGGAATTCACCCCTCCACTTT.

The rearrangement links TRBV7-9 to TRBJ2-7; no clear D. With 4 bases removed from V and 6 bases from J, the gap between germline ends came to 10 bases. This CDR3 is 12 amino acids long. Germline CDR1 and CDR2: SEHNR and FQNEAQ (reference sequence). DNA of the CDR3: TGTGCCAGCAGCTCAGGTGGCGGCGAGCAGTACTTC. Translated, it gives CASSSGGGEQYF.